Presented here are 27 T cell receptor beta chains from one specimen sequenced in a study of cytomegalovirus exposure and HLA in healthy donors (dated by TCRdb to about 2017). Libraries came from the immunoSEQ multiplex PCR assay. A mixture of 60 forward primers for TCR Vbeta segments and 13 reverse primers for TCR Jbeta segments was used in the multiplex PCR. The table comes from immuneACCESS by way of TCRdb, which keeps in-frame sequences with V and J called. Part of the clones is missing from these tables; in studies checked, under half for an unresolved V gene and the rest for unknown reasons. This sample gives about 100,000 clones in total; 70% to 80% of them show up just once. The ten biggest clones cover 3.5% to 5% of the sample. Sequenced sample: PBMCs. The origin of the receptors is a female donor in good health and CMV-seropositive.

The CDR3 sequence is CASSFTGTGVRGYTF. The CDR3 coding sequence is TGTGCCAGCAGCTTCACCGGGACAGGGGTCCGTGGCTACACCTTC. The chain has TRBV9 and TRBJ1-2; 10 bases are a match to TRBD1. Germline lookup yields CDR1 SGDLS and CDR2 YYNGEE. The CDR3 length is 15 residues. The ends lost 4 bases at V and 7 bases at J; junction bases unmatched: 10.

This clone showed up just once. The V call is TRBV30, the J call TRBJ1-5, with 8 bases matching TRBD1. This CDR3 has 14 amino acids. Per germline, CDR1 GTSNPN and CDR2 SVGIG (reference sequence). Trimming cost V 5 bases and J 2 bases; bases outside gene matches: 5. The CDR3 region is CAWARQGRNQPQHF. The DNA of the CDR3 is TGTGCCTGGGCTAGACAGGGGCGCAATCAGCCCCAGCATTTT.

V and J are TRBV15 and TRBJ2-1; 10 bases align to TRBD2. J was trimmed by 3 bases and V by 0 bases; bases with no gene match: 8. This CDR3 has 18 residues. CDR1 is LNHNV and CDR2 is YYDKDF in the germline V gene (reference sequence). CDR3 loop: CATSRDLSGGVSYNEQFF. CDR3 nucleotides: TGTGCCACCAGCAGAGATTTGAGCGGGGGGGTAAGCTACAATGAGCAGTTCTTC.

On this clone itself: At one boundary the junction diverges from the germline segment, which might be a read error. The sample holds other DNA sequences that translate to the same CDR3. The rearrangement uses TRBV5-8 and TRBJ1-2; 10 nucleotides match TRBD1. CDR1 SGHTS and CDR2 YDEGEE come from the germline V gene. This CDR3 region has 14 residues. CDR3 amino acids: CASSGDRGRDGYTF. CDR3 DNA sequence: TGTGCTAGCAGCGGTGACAGGGGGCGCGATGGCTACACCTTC.

The chain's CDR3 is CASSRDIVYNEQFF. The CDR3, as DNA: TGTGCCAGCTCACGGGACATAGTATACAATGAGCAGTTCTTC. The chain recombines TRBV18 with TRBJ2-1, with D possibly matching TRBD1 (6 bases). V shed 4 bases and J shed 4 bases, with 11 bases lying between them. Germline V gene data show CDR1 as KGHSH and CDR2 as LQKENI. The CDR3 is made up of 14 amino acids.

The chain combines TRBV15 with TRBJ1-5; no reliable D call. The CDR3 extends over 13 amino acids. Per germline, CDR1 LNHNV and CDR2 YYDKDF (reference sequence). The germline V and J ends were trimmed by 5 bases and 8 bases, with 13 bases remaining between them. CDR3 nucleotide sequence: TGTGCCACCAGCGTCAGCGGCAAAAAGCCCCAGCATTTT. This encodes CATSVSGKKPQHF.

Turning to this clone: This specimen includes other DNA sequences encoding the same CDR3. The V gene is TRBV5-1, the J gene TRBJ1-4; D is ambiguous. V shed 2 bases and J shed 4 bases, with 9 bases lying between them. This CDR3 spans 14 amino acids. CDR1 is SGHRS, CDR2 YFSETQ, per germline. The CDR3 nucleotides read TGCGCCAGCAGCTTCGGAGGGTTTAATGAAAAACTGTTTTTT. Protein: CASSFGGFNEKLFF. Complete variable domain (other parts from reference TRBV5-1 and TRBJ1-4): KAGVTQTPRYLIKTRGQQVTLSCSPISGHRSVSWYQQTPGQGLQFLFEYFSETQRNKGNFPGRFSGRQFSNSRSEMNVSTLELGDSALYLCASSFGGFNEKLFFGSGTQLSVL.

The rearrangement links TRBV15 to TRBJ2-3, with TRBD2 matching 11 bases. J gave up 7 bases and V 3 bases, and 21 bases lay outside the gene matches. This CDR3 is 20 amino acids long. The germline CDR1 and CDR2 sequences are LNHNV and YYDKDF (reference sequence). The CDR3 here is CATSRARGTSGSPFRNTQYF. CDR3 sequence (DNA): TGTGCCACCAGCAGGGCCCGCGGGACTAGCGGAAGCCCTTTTAGGAATACGCAGTATTTT. The variable domain in full, with the rest retrieved from reference TRBV15 and TRBJ2-3, is DAMVIQNPRYQVTQFGKPVTLSCSQTLNHNVMYWYQQKSSQAPKLLFHYYDKDFNNEADTPDNFQSRRPNTSFCFLDIRSPGLGDTAMYLCATSRARGTSGSPFRNTQYFGPGTRLTVL.

V and J are TRBV29-1 and TRBJ1-1, with D possibly being TRBD1 (5 bases). With 5 bases removed from V and 13 bases from J, the gap between germline ends came to 8 bases. CDR1 and CDR2 from the germline V gene are SQVTM and ANQGSEA. CDR3 length: 8 residues. In nucleotides, the CDR3 is TGCAGCGTTCGGGGGGGTTTCTTT. This codes for CSVRGGFF.

V usage is TRBV18 and J usage is TRBJ1-2; D is unresolved. Germline CDR1 and CDR2: KGHSH and LQKENI. Trimming cost V 0 bases and J 6 bases, with 11 bases left between them. This CDR3 is 14 amino acids long. The CDR3 loop reads CASSPPRAPDGYTF. Here the CDR3 DNA reads TGTGCCAGCTCACCACCGAGGGCCCCTGATGGCTACACCTTC.

The chain joins TRBV7-2 to TRBJ2-7; the match to TRBD1 covers 9 bases. The V segment lost 5 bases and the J segment 5 bases; nucleotides outside the gene matches: 4. CDR3 length: 13 amino acids. Germline CDR1 SGHTA, CDR2 FQGNSA. The CDR3 region has the DNA TGTGCCAGCAGCAGGGACAGGGTAAACGAGCAGTACTTC. Residues: CASSRDRVNEQYF. Drawing the rest from reference TRBV7-2 and TRBJ2-7, the complete variable domain is GAGVSQSPSNKVTEKGKDVELRCDPISGHTALYWYRQSLGQGLEFLIYFQGNSAPDKSGLPSDRFSAERTGGSVSTLTIQRTQQEDSAVYLCASSRDRVNEQYFGPGTRLTVT.

Comment on this clone: A read error may account for a junction end that differs from germline. Within the sample, other DNA sequences also encode this same CDR3. V gene TRBV6-1 combines with J gene TRBJ1-1; 8 bases line up with TRBD1. Per germline, CDR1 MNHNS and CDR2 SASEGT. The length of the CDR3 is 13 residues. The CDR3 sequence: CASTDRVNTEAFF. CDR3 sequence (DNA): TGTGCCAGCACGGACAGGGTGAACACTGAGGCTTTCTTT.

This rearrangement joins TRBV4-3 to TRBJ1-6; D is unresolved. Trimming cost V 6 bases and J 0 bases, with 6 bases left between them. Germline-derived CDR1 and CDR2 are LGHNA and YSLEER. This CDR3 has 14 amino acids. CDR3 loop: CASSPSSYNSPLHF. As DNA, the CDR3 is TGCGCCAGCAGTCCGAGCTCCTATAATTCACCCCTCCACTTT.

V is TRBV7-2 and J is TRBJ1-3, with D possibly being TRBD1 (5 bases). Germline V gene lookup returns CDR1 SGHTA and CDR2 FQGNSA. Trimming removed 5 bases from V and 2 bases from J, with 16 bases in between. The CDR3 totals 16 residues. As DNA, the CDR3 is TGTGCCAGCAGCCAGGAAGCAGGGTCGACTGGAAACACCATATATTTT. This translates into CASSQEAGSTGNTIYF.

This clone was found a few times. The chain links TRBV6-5 to TRBJ1-4; TRBD1 aligns across 10 bases. This CDR3 comprises 13 residues. Germline values: CDR1 MNHEY, CDR2 SVGAGI. Losses at the gene ends were 5 bases for V and 10 bases for J; bases not matched to a gene: 4. The CDR3 protein is CASSQGQGGKLFF. CDR3 nucleotides: TGTGCCAGCAGTCAAGGACAGGGGGGAAAACTGTTTTTT.

The chain combines TRBV11-2 with TRBJ1-1, with D possibly matching TRBD1 (5 bases). V was clipped by 5 bases and J by 1 base, with 17 bases between them. The CDR3 length is 16 residues. The germline V gene encodes CDR1 SGHAT and CDR2 FQNNGV. The CDR3 sequence: CASSARGGRGNTEAFF. Written as DNA, the CDR3 is TGTGCCAGCAGCGCACGGGGGGGAAGGGGGAACACTGAAGCTTTCTTT.

The chain has TRBV6-5 and TRBJ1-3, with 11 bases fitting TRBD1. With V trimmed by 0 bases and J by 2 bases, 0 bases remained unmatched. The CDR3 covers 16 residues. The germline V gene encodes CDR1 MNHEY and CDR2 SVGAGI. The CDR3 spells CASSYSGQGAGNTIYF. CDR3 in DNA: TGTGCCAGCAGTTACTCGGGACAGGGGGCTGGAAACACCATATATTTT.

V gene TRBV11-2 combines with J gene TRBJ1-4; D not resolved. The CDR3 totals 16 residues. Germline V CDR1 and CDR2: SGHAT, FQNNGV. V shed 4 bases and J shed 1 base, with 13 bases lying between them. CDR3 nucleotides: TGTGCCAGCAGCTATGGAGTTTCGGGAACTAATGAAAAACTGTTTTTT. Its translation: CASSYGVSGTNEKLFF.

This clone came up once. The chain uses TRBV29-1 and TRBJ2-7; D is possibly TRBD2 (6 bases). Trimming took 3 bases from V and 3 from J, leaving 12 bases between them. Germline V gene data show CDR1 as SQVTM and CDR2 as ANQGSEA. This CDR3 region has 13 residues. CDR3 DNA sequence: TGCAGCGTTGACTTTACCGGGGGCTACGAGCAGTACTTC. Its protein product is CSVDFTGGYEQYF.

The sample holds a few counts of this clone. The DNA for the CDR3 is TGTGCCAGCAGCCTCCCCGCAGACAATGAGCAGTTCTTC. Translation gives CASSLPADNEQFF. The rearrangement joins TRBV5-4 to TRBJ2-1; no clear D gene. This CDR3 is built from 13 residues. V was pared by 4 bases and J by 5 bases, with 10 bases between. Germline lookup yields CDR1 SGHNT and CDR2 YYREEE (reference sequence).

This clone is a singleton in its sample. The genes are TRBV19 and TRBJ2-7, with 8 bases matching TRBD2. CDR1 LNHDA and CDR2 SQIVND come from the germline V gene (reference sequence). J was trimmed by 4 bases and V by 1 base; bases with no gene match: 9. CDR3 length: 16 residues. The CDR3 sequence: CASSIGGASGYYEQYF. The CDR3 region has the DNA TGTGCCAGTAGTATAGGTGGAGCTAGCGGGTATTACGAGCAGTACTTC.

V is TRBV7-9 and J is TRBJ2-7; D unresolved. Germline lookup yields CDR1 SEHNR and CDR2 FQNEAQ (reference sequence). Trimming removed 1 base at V and 5 bases at J, with 9 bases between. The CDR3 sequence is 13 residues long. CDR3 DNA: TGTGCCAGCAGCTTAGGGAGAATGGACGAGCAGTACTTC. Translating it yields CASSLGRMDEQYF. Together with reference TRBV7-9 and TRBJ2-7, the CDR3 gives the full variable domain: DTGVSQNPRHKITKRGQNVTFRCDPISEHNRLYWYRQTLGQGPEFLTYFQNEAQLEKSRLLSDRFSAERPKGSFSTLEIQRTEQGDSAMYLCASSLGRMDEQYFGPGTRLTVT.

The gene calls are TRBV6-1 and TRBJ2-4, with D possibly being TRBD2 (5 bases). Trimming cost V 0 bases and J 2 bases, with 8 bases left between them. The length of the CDR3 is 15 residues. Germline V lookup: CDR1 MNHNS, CDR2 SASEGT. Here the CDR3 reads CASSEALATKNIQYF. The CDR3 nucleotides read TGTGCCAGCAGTGAAGCATTAGCGACCAAAAACATTCAGTACTTC.

This clone was detected a few times. The rearrangement joins TRBV6-5 to TRBJ1-5; D remains ambiguous. This CDR3 comprises 12 residues. Looked up from germline, CDR1 is MNHEY and CDR2 is SVGAGI. V shed 5 bases and J shed 7 bases, with 9 bases lying between them. The chain's CDR3 is CASSDGGQPQHF. In DNA form, the CDR3 reads TGTGCCAGCAGTGATGGCGGCCAGCCCCAGCATTTT.

J is TRBJ2-2 and V is TRBV27; no reliable D call. The germline V gene has CDR1 MNHEY and CDR2 SMNVEV (reference sequence). The CDR3 extends over 15 amino acids. With 5 bases removed from V and 0 bases from J, the gap between germline ends came to 10 bases. CDR3 nucleotide sequence: TGTGCCAGCAGTCCCTTCGTATCGAACACCGGGGAGCTGTTTTTT. Its protein is CASSPFVSNTGELFF.

This chain links TRBV30 with TRBJ2-3; 7 nucleotides match TRBD1. Germline assignment: CDR1 GTSNPN and CDR2 SVGIG (reference sequence). The CDR3 consists of 14 residues. The ends lost 3 bases at V and 3 bases at J; junction bases unmatched: 6. The CDR3 protein is CAWRRDSLTDTQYF. The CDR3 nucleotides are TGTGCCTGGAGACGGGACAGTTTAACAGATACGCAGTATTTT.

The chain links TRBV7-2 to TRBJ2-4; 12 nucleotides line up with TRBD2. The CDR3 is 19 amino acids. Germline CDR1 SGHTA, CDR2 FQGNSA. The V and J ends lost 2 bases and 6 bases, in that order; junction bases with no gene match: 14. CDR3 nucleotides: TGTGCCAGCAGCTTAAAGGCTAGCGGGGGGGCCATTGGGAGAAACATTCAGTACTTC. It translates to CASSLKASGGAIGRNIQYF.